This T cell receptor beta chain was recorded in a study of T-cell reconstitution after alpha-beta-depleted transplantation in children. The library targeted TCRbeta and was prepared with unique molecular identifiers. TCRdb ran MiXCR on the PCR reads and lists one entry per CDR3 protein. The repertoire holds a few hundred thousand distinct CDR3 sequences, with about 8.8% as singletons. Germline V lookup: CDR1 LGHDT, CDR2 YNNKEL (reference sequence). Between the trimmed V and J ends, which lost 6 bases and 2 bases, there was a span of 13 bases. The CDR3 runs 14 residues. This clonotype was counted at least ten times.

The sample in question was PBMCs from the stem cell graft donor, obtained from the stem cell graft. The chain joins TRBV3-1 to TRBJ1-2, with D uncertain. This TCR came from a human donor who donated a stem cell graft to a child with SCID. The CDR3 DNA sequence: TGTGCCAGCAGACCGTTTGAAGGGAACTATGGCTACACCTTC. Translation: CASRPFEGNYGYTF.